The rows below give T cell receptor beta chains drawn from one sample of a study of T cell changes during pregnancy in multiple sclerosis. The protocol was immunoSEQ multiplex PCR, while the TCRdb copy is restricted to in-frame clones and leaves out a portion. This sample carries 64,000 or so clones, approximately 90% of them seen once, and the ten largest clones take around 2.3%. Material: peripheral blood, obtained in the first trimester of pregnancy. Receptors were obtained from a female donor with multiple sclerosis, enrolled in a pregnancy study. The CDR3 runs from the conserved cysteine through the conserved F or W. D genes are given only for firm matches. Rows give clone size only sometimes, using once, few, many, or a class for an expanded clone.

TRBJ2-3 | TRBD2 | TRBV30 | . | CAWTVAGGPTDTQYF | TGTGCCTGGACTGTAGCGGGAGGGCCGACAGATACGCAGTATTTT
TRBJ1-1 | . | TRBV28 | . | CASSLVRGAAGTEAFF | TGTGCCAGCAGTTTAGTTCGTGGGGCAGCGGGCACTGAAGCTTTCTTT
TRBJ1-2 | TRBD1 | TRBV28 | . | CASSFQDREYGYTF | TGTGCCAGCAGTTTTCAAGACAGGGAATATGGCTACACCTTC
TRBJ1-1 | TRBD1 | TRBV14 | . | CASRKQGDTEAFF | TGTGCCAGCCGAAAACAGGGGGACACTGAAGCTTTCTTT
TRBJ2-1 | TRBD2 | TRBV14 | . | CASSQFARSAGGSNEQFF | TGTGCCAGCAGCCAATTTGCTCGTTCTGCGGGAGGAAGCAATGAGCAGTTCTTC
TRBJ2-7 | TRBD2 | TRBV27 | . | CASRPLGQRERREQYF | TGTGCCAGCCGACCTCTAGGCCAGCGGGAGAGGCGCGAGCAGTACTTC
TRBJ1-1 | . | TRBV4-3 | . | CASSQERGTWMNTEAFF | TGCGCCAGCAGCCAAGAGCGGGGTACATGGATGAACACTGAAGCTTTCTTT
TRBJ1-4 | TRBD1 | TRBV6-6 | . | CASSYSRGSEKLFF | TGTGCCAGCAGTTACTCCAGGGGGAGCGAAAAACTGTTTTTT
TRBJ2-7 | TRBD1 | TRBV2 | . | CASSPGQGAYEQYF | TGTGCCAGCAGCCCGGGACAGGGGGCCTACGAGCAGTACTTC
TRBJ1-3 | . | TRBV5-1 | . | CASSWDNSGNTIYF | TGCGCCAGCAGCTGGGACAACTCTGGAAACACCATATATTTT
TRBJ1-2 | TRBD1 | TRBV11-2 | . | CASSLSTGQWAYGYTF | TGTGCCAGCAGCTTAAGCACGGGACAGTGGGCCTATGGCTACACCTTC
TRBJ2-7 | TRBD2 | TRBV9 | . | CASSPSAGAYEQYF | TGTGCCAGCAGCCCATCAGCGGGGGCCTACGAGCAGTACTTC
TRBJ2-1 | . | TRBV28 | . | CASSNRVSEQFF | TGTGCCAGCAGCAACAGGGTATCTGAGCAGTTCTTC
TRBJ1-1 | . | TRBV27 | few | CASSLSDSFNTEAFF | TGTGCCAGCAGTTTATCCGACAGTTTTAACACTGAAGCTTTCTTT
TRBJ2-2 | . | TRBV9 | . | CASSVRTGPAGELFF | TGTGCCAGCAGCGTCAGGACTGGCCCTGCCGGGGAGCTGTTTTTT
TRBJ2-5 | . | TRBV7-7 | once | CASSPNSRETQYF | TGTGCTAGCAGCCCCAATTCCCGGGAGACCCAGTACTTC
TRBJ2-1 | . | TRBV4-1 | . | CASSQGVELAYEQFF | TGCGCCAGCAGCCAAGGGGTGGAGCTAGCATACGAGCAGTTCTTC
TRBJ2-2 | . | TRBV7-8 | once | CASSLRAGTGGAGELFF | TGTGCCAGCAGCTTACGGGCCGGGACTGGCGGCGCCGGGGAGCTGTTTTTT
TRBJ2-3 | TRBD2 | TRBV30 | . | CAWSVLAGARDTQYF | TGTGCCTGGAGTGTCCTAGCGGGAGCCCGAGATACGCAGTATTTT
TRBJ2-5 | TRBD1 | TRBV30 | . | CAWTNTGGAFETQYF | TGTGCCTGGACCAATACAGGGGGCGCCTTTGAGACCCAGTACTTC
TRBJ2-1 | TRBD2 | TRBV7-9 | . | CASSLLVAGANEQFF | TGTGCCAGCAGCTTATTGGTAGCGGGAGCTAATGAGCAGTTCTTC
TRBJ2-5 | TRBD1 | TRBV25-1 | . | CASSSPGQGGVPSETQYF | TGTGCCAGCAGTAGCCCGGGACAGGGGGGAGTTCCGTCAGAGACCCAGTACTTC
TRBJ2-3 | TRBD2 | TRBV5-8 | . | CASSSGLANTDTQYF | TGTGCCAGCAGCTCGGGACTAGCGAACACAGATACGCAGTATTTT
TRBJ1-5 | . | TRBV27 | . | CASSFQNQPQHF | TGTGCCAGCAGTTTTCAGAATCAGCCCCAGCATTTT
TRBJ2-3 | TRBD1 | TRBV7-9 | . | CASGTTAQGSADTQYF | TGTGCCAGCGGTACAACGGCACAGGGGTCCGCAGATACGCAGTATTTT
TRBJ2-1 | . | TRBV6-4 | . | CASSDSSGLGSNEQFF | TGTGCCAGCAGTGACTCATCAGGGCTCGGGTCCAATGAGCAGTTCTTC
TRBJ2-3 | TRBD1 | TRBV11-1 | . | CASSLDRVSDTQYF | TGTGCCAGCAGCCTGGACAGGGTGTCAGATACGCAGTATTTT
TRBJ2-1 | TRBD2 | TRBV5-6 | . | CASSFWTSSYNEQFF | TGTGCCAGCAGCTTCTGGACTAGCAGTTACAATGAGCAGTTCTTC
TRBJ2-3 | TRBD2 | TRBV30 | . | CAWGNLAGVGGGDTQYF | TGTGCCTGGGGCAACTTAGCGGGAGTGGGGGGTGGAGATACGCAGTATTTT
TRBJ2-1 | TRBD2 | TRBV7-9 | . | CASSLDLAGSSYNEQFF | TGTGCCAGCAGCTTAGACCTAGCGGGTAGCTCCTACAATGAGCAGTTCTTC
TRBJ2-2 | TRBD1 | TRBV11-3 | . | CASSWGTGGTGELFF | TGTGCCAGCAGCTGGGGGACAGGGGGCACCGGGGAGCTGTTTTTT
TRBJ2-7 | TRBD2 | TRBV9 | once | CASSVERGTSGTYEQYF | TGTGCCAGCAGCGTAGAGCGCGGGACTAGCGGGACCTACGAGCAGTACTTC
TRBJ1-2 | TRBD1 | TRBV4-3 | . | CASSQGDRENYGYTF | TGCGCCAGCAGCCAAGGGGACAGGGAAAACTATGGCTACACCTTC
TRBJ2-1 | TRBD2 | TRBV11-3 | once | CASSLGVAGGLHNEQFF | TGTGCCAGCAGCTTAGGGGTAGCGGGAGGCCTCCACAATGAGCAGTTCTTC
TRBJ1-4 | . | TRBV7-9 | . | CASTPGDPTNEKLFF | TGTGCCAGCACCCCCGGAGACCCAACTAATGAAAAACTGTTTTTT
TRBJ2-1 | TRBD2 | TRBV4-1 | . | CASSQVTSGRIEQFF | TGCGCCAGCAGCCAGGTTACTAGCGGGAGGATTGAGCAGTTCTTC
TRBJ2-5 | . | TRBV11-3 | . | CASSPRRQETQYF | TGTGCCAGCAGCCCCCGTCGGCAAGAGACCCAGTACTTC
TRBJ1-1 | . | TRBV5-4 | . | CASSPSGVVDTEAFF | TGTGCCAGCAGCCCGTCGGGGGTAGTAGACACTGAAGCTTTCTTT
TRBJ2-5 | . | TRBV2 | once | CASSPQETQYF | TGTGCCAGCAGTCCTCAAGAGACCCAGTACTTC
TRBJ2-7 | TRBD2 | TRBV2 | . | CASIWREGRGEQYF | TGTGCCAGCATTTGGCGGGAGGGCCGGGGCGAGCAGTACTTC
TRBJ1-2 | . | TRBV27 | . | CASSLSLGYGYTF | TGTGCCAGCAGTCTATCGCTCGGTTATGGCTACACCTTC
TRBJ1-4 | TRBD1 | TRBV13 | . | CASRRQGEKLFF | TGTGCCAGCAGACGACAGGGTGAAAAACTGTTTTTT
TRBJ1-2 | . | TRBV7-8 | . | CASSLDLLRYGYTF | TGTGCCAGCAGCTTAGATCTCCTACGCTATGGCTACACCTTC
TRBJ2-1 | TRBD2 | TRBV5-1 | . | CASSGLADKSYNEQFF | TGCGCCAGCTCTGGGCTAGCGGATAAGTCCTACAATGAGCAGTTCTTC
TRBJ1-5 | . | TRBV7-9 | . | CASSLGGDQPQHF | TGTGCCAGCAGCTTAGGGGGGGATCAGCCCCAGCATTTT
TRBJ1-1 | . | TRBV6-6 | . | CASSYWGVMNTEAFF | TGTGCCAGCAGTTACTGGGGAGTGATGAACACTGAAGCTTTCTTT
TRBJ2-3 | . | TRBV11-3 | . | CASSFRGTDTQYF | TGTGCCAGCAGCTTTAGAGGTACAGATACGCAGTATTTT
TRBJ2-7 | . | TRBV5-4 | . | CASSLAVDSYEQYF | TGTGCCAGCAGCTTGGCCGTAGACTCCTACGAGCAGTACTTC
TRBJ1-4 | . | TRBV5-1 | . | CASREDLNEKLFF | TGCGCCAGCAGGGAGGACCTTAATGAAAAACTGTTTTTT
TRBJ1-1 | . | TRBV7-6 | . | CASSLIQGTNTEAFF | TGTGCCAGCAGTCTAATACAGGGTACGAACACTGAAGCTTTCTTT
TRBJ2-1 | . | TRBV5-1 | . | CASSHGQKNEQFF | TGCGCCAGCAGCCACGGACAAAAAAATGAGCAGTTCTTC
TRBJ2-3 | TRBD2 | TRBV9 | . | CASSVGLAGGFTDTQYF | TGTGCCAGCAGCGTAGGTCTAGCGGGAGGGTTCACAGATACGCAGTATTTT
TRBJ2-7 | . | TRBV5-1 | . | CASSLENIYEQYF | TGCGCCAGCAGCTTGGAGAACATCTACGAGCAGTACTTC
TRBJ1-2 | . | TRBV19 | . | CASSTSDYGYTF | TGTGCCAGTAGTACGTCAGACTATGGCTACACCTTC
TRBJ1-4 | . | TRBV28 | . | CAIRAGIVEKLFF | TGTGCCATCCGAGCGGGGATTGTTGAAAAACTGTTTTTT
TRBJ2-7 | . | TRBV5-4 | . | CASSAGGPRDEQYF | TGTGCCAGCAGCGCTGGGGGCCCGCGGGACGAGCAGTACTTC
TRBJ2-7 | TRBD1 | TRBV28 | . | CASSLRTGNRMREQYF | TGTGCCAGCAGTCTACGGACAGGGAATAGGATGCGGGAGCAGTACTTC
TRBJ2-5 | . | TRBV7-3 | . | CASSFPGETQYF | TGTGCCAGCAGCTTTCCGGGGGAGACCCAGTACTTC
TRBJ1-4 | . | TRBV6-5 | . | CASRPTGSAEKLFF | TGTGCCAGCAGACCCACAGGGTCGGCTGAAAAACTGTTTTTT
TRBJ1-1 | . | TRBV10-1 | . | CASSKTGPNTEAFF | TGCGCCAGCAGCAAGACAGGTCCGAACACTGAAGCTTTCTTT